A selection of T cell receptor beta chains follows, all from one sample in a study of CD4 T cells in relation to SARS-CoV-2 and coronaviruses. The assay was immunoSEQ multiplex PCR, and TCRdb's table has in-frame clones only and misses some. The sample includes about 29,000 clones, approximately 80% of them seen just once. These TCRs' antigens remain unknown. The sample consisted of CD4+ T cells from PBMCs, cultured in vitro. These receptor sequences come from a human donor in good health. Both conserved end residues are part of each CDR3. Rows give clone size only sometimes, using once, few, many, or a class for an expanded clone.

j_gene | abundance | v_gene | CDR3aa
TRBJ1-5 | NA | TRBV4-3 | CASSQLPGSNQPQHF
TRBJ1-5 | NA | TRBV6-1 | CASSEGQGGNSNQPQHF
TRBJ2-1 | few | TRBV7-2 | CASSFSTGFNEQFF
TRBJ2-1 | NA | TRBV27 | CASSPWDTNNEQFF
TRBJ2-7 | NA | TRBV7-8 | CASSLAGGWSYEQYF
TRBJ1-2 | NA | TRBV10-3 | CAISEATGEGYTF
TRBJ2-1 | NA | TRBV7-2 | CASSLRPRTSIEQFF
TRBJ1-5 | few | TRBV19 | CASRTGLEPQHF
TRBJ1-2 | NA | TRBV29-1 | CSVETGDARTF
TRBJ2-6 | NA | TRBV6-2/TRBV6-3 | CASSSSGANVLTF
TRBJ2-7 | NA | TRBV7-2 | CASSTSSATYEQYF
TRBJ2-5 | NA | TRBV12-3/TRBV12-4 | CASSRNPGTQYF
TRBJ1-1 | NA | TRBV7-8 | CASSLVDMNTEAFF
TRBJ2-7 | NA | TRBV6-5 | CASSYTPGQGYEQYF
TRBJ2-5 | NA | TRBV5-4 | CASSLANPGQKTQYF
TRBJ2-3 | NA | TRBV30 | CAWAALGTQYF
TRBJ1-2 | NA | TRBV6-5 | CASRRTGANYGYTF